This T cell receptor (beta chain) appears in the sequencing data of a study of blood T cell repertoires in COVID-19. Study as a whole: Sites in the United States, Italy and Spain provided acute and convalescent COVID-19 samples. Sample material is recorded as cDNA or gDNA derived from T cells, B-cell-depleted T cells, or PBMCs.

Source study methods: Cell counts per sample came from amplifying reference gene primers. This table comes from immunoSEQ multiplex PCR, and its TCRdb copy is limited to in-frame clones, with some not included. For V, J and clone size, that table is used; D and trimming come from the DNA. This sample has 150,000 to 200,000 clones, with 88% found just once. The CDR3 consists of 14 residues. Trimming cost V 1 base and J 4 bases, with 10 bases left between them. Germline V lookup: CDR1 SGHAT, CDR2 FQNNGV. The chain is built from TRBV11-2 and TRBJ1-1, with D perhaps matching TRBD1 (6 bases). This clonotype was sampled from a man aged 55 to 69 with acute or convalescent COVID-19. The sequencing input was peripheral blood. The CDR3 nucleotides are TGTGCCAGCAGCTTAGCTCAGGGGAGCACTGAAGCTTTCTTT. Translated, it gives CASSLAQGSTEAFF.